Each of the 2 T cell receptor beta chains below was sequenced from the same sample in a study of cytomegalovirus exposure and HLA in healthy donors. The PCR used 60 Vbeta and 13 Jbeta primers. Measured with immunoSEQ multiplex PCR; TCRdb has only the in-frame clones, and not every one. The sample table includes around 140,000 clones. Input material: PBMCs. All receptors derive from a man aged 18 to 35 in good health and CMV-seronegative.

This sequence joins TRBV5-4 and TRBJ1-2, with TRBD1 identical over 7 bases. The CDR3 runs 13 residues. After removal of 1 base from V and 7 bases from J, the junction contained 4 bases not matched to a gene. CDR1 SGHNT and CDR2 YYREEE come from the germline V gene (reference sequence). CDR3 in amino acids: CASSLLQGIGYTF. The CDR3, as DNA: TGTGCCAGCAGCTTGTTACAGGGGATTGGCTACACCTTC.

The CDR3 protein is CAAENSNQPQHF. DNA of the CDR3: TGTGCTGCAGAAAATAGCAATCAGCCCCAGCATTTT. This rearrangement joins TRBV30 to TRBJ1-5; no firm D call. This CDR3 contains 12 residues. Germline lookup yields CDR1 GTSNPN and CDR2 SVGIG (reference sequence).